Below, 18 T cell receptor beta chains from the same sample are listed, as sequenced in a study of T cell clusters in autoimmune cytopenias. Multiplex touch-down PCR amplified TRB using TRB-A and TRB-B pools in one tube. TCRdb reprocessed the multiplex PCR reads, with one entry per CDR3 protein and no DNA. This sample's table reports over 2,000 distinct CDR3 sequences. Each sample's input was around 250 ng genomic DNA, roughly 38,000 genome equivalents. The sequenced sample consisted of peripheral blood. The origin of the receptors is a human donor with an autoimmune cytopenia or autoimmune hepatitis (not recorded which).

The V gene is TRBV4-2, the J gene TRBJ2-3; no DNA is available, so the TRBD2 call from TCRdb remains unchecked. Germline CDR1 LGHNA, CDR2 YNFKEQ. The CDR3 loop spans 15 amino acids. The CDR3: CASSLTGGFTDTQYF.

Its frequency marks this clonotype as medium-sized. This chain links TRBV19 with TRBJ2-2. Per the germline V gene, CDR1 is LNHDA and CDR2 is SQIVND (reference sequence). This CDR3 has 12 residues. The CDR3 reads CASRRNTGELFF.

The rearrangement joins TRBV20-1 to TRBJ1-2; TCRdb calls TRBD1, which cannot be checked without DNA. The germline CDR1 and CDR2 sequences are DFQATT and SNEGSKA (reference sequence). The CDR3 totals 13 residues. CDR3 in amino acids: CSARTDRYDGYTF.

The CDR3: CASSDSEAGQSSVTF. The J gene is TRBJ1-2, the V gene TRBV6-4; TCRdb's assignment of TRBD1 cannot be checked, as there is no DNA. The CDR3 has 15 residues. Per germline, CDR1 MRHNA and CDR2 SNTAGT.

By frequency, this clonotype registers medium-sized. The rearrangement uses TRBV6-2 or TRBV6-3 and TRBJ2-5; the TCRdb D gene call, TRBD2, has no DNA to confirm it. This CDR3 region has 14 residues. Germline values: CDR1 MNHEY, CDR2 SVGEGT. The CDR3 region is CASSGLARQETQYF.

This clonotype is classed as medium-sized (0.01 to 0.1%) by frequency. The chain employs TRBV6-5 and TRBJ2-7; the TCRdb call, TRBD2, lacks DNA for checking. The CDR3 runs to 16 residues. Germline V gene data show CDR1 as MNHEY and CDR2 as SVGAGI. CDR3 protein: CASSYSGPGLNYEQYF.

CDR3 loop: CASRSGSKDGYTF. The rearrangement links TRBV6-5 to TRBJ1-2; TCRdb's D call of TRBD1 is untestable without DNA. Per the germline V gene, CDR1 is MNHEY and CDR2 is SVGAGI. The CDR3 is 13 amino acids.

This clonotype is medium-sized by frequency. The rearrangement links TRBV12-3 or TRBV12-4 to TRBJ2-7; with no DNA, the TCRdb D assignment of TRBD2 cannot be verified. The CDR3 has 15 residues. The CDR3 sequence: CASSLVLAGGYEQYF.

The rearrangement uses TRBV27 and TRBJ2-7; TCRdb gives TRBD1 as the D gene, but with no DNA this cannot be confirmed. Germline V gives CDR1 MNHEY, CDR2 SMNVEV (reference sequence). CDR3 length: 13 amino acids. CDR3 loop: CASAYRRDYEQYF.

The V gene is TRBV6-2 or TRBV6-3, the J gene TRBJ2-7; lacking DNA, the TRBD2 call made by TCRdb goes unchecked. CDR3 length equals 14 residues. The germline V gene encodes CDR1 MNHEY and CDR2 SVGEGT. The CDR3 protein is CASSLLSGSYEQYF.

Judged by frequency, this clonotype is medium-sized. The chain joins TRBV6-4 to TRBJ2-2; as DNA is missing, the TRBD1 call by TCRdb cannot be tested. The CDR3 extends over 15 amino acids. The V gene's germline CDR1 is MRHNA and CDR2 SNTAGT. The CDR3 is CASSPGGTNTGELFF.

This chain uses TRBV19 with TRBJ1-2. The CDR3 has 13 residues. Germline values: CDR1 LNHDA, CDR2 SQIVND (reference sequence). The CDR3 sequence is CASSWTLLRGYTF.

The rearrangement uses TRBV12-3 or TRBV12-4 and TRBJ2-3; TCRdb picks TRBD1, but there is no DNA to check that call. The CDR3 spans 14 residues. The CDR3 here is CASRTGGRTDTQYF.

This clonotype is identified as medium-sized from frequency. The chain has TRBV6-5 and TRBJ2-3; TCRdb names TRBD2, which stays unverified in the absence of DNA. This CDR3 region has 15 residues. The germline gives CDR1 MNHEY, CDR2 SVGAGI. The CDR3: CASTKRGWGTDTQYF.

Considering frequency, this clonotype is large. The V and J genes are TRBV7-9 and TRBJ2-2; TCRdb designates TRBD1, a call that cannot be tested without DNA. Germline V gene lookup returns CDR1 SEHNR and CDR2 FQNEAQ (reference sequence). This CDR3 contains 12 residues. The CDR3 reads CASSGLGVGLFF. Supplemented by reference TRBV7-9 and TRBJ2-2, the full variable domain reads DTGVSQNPRHKITKRGQNVTFRCDPISEHNRLYWYRQTLGQGPEFLTYFQNEAQLEKSRLLSDRFSAERPKGSFSTLEIQRTEQGDSAMYLCASSGLGVGLFFGEGSRLTVL.

This clonotype is identified as medium-sized from frequency. The chain uses TRBV6-5 and TRBJ2-3; TCRdb returns TRBD2, unconfirmable since there is no DNA. The CDR3 is 16 residues long. Looked up from germline, CDR1 is MNHEY and CDR2 is SVGAGI. The CDR3: CASSYSWDSSTDTQYF.

The chain has TRBV12-3 or TRBV12-4 and TRBJ1-6; TCRdb picks TRBD1, but there is no DNA to check that call. This CDR3 spans 15 amino acids. The chain's CDR3 is CASSLTGVGNSPLHF.

This clonotype is deemed medium-sized by its frequency. CDR3 amino acids: CASGPINSGANVLTF. The V and J genes are TRBV12-3 or TRBV12-4 and TRBJ2-6. The CDR3 has 15 amino acids.